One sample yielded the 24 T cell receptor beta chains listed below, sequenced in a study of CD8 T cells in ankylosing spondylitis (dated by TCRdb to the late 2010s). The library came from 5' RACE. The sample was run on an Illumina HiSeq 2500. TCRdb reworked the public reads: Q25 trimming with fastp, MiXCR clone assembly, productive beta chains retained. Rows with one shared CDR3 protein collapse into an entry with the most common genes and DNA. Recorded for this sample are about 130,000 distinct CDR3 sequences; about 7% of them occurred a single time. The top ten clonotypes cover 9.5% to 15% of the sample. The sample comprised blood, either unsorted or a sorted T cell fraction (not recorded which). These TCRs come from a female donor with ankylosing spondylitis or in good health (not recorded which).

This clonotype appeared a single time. CDR3 nucleotides: TGTGCCAGCAGTGATATTACACCAACTTCCTACGAGCAGTACTTC. Protein product: CASSDITPTSYEQYF. V gene TRBV2 combines with J gene TRBJ2-7; D gene unclear. CDR1 and CDR2 from the germline V gene are SNHLY and FYNNEI. Trimming removed 3 bases at V and 1 base at J, with 13 bases between. This CDR3 contains 15 residues.

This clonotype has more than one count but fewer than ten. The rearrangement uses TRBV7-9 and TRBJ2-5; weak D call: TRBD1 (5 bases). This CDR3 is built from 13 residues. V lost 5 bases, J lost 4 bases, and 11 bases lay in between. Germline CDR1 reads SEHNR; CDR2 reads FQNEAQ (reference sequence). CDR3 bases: TGTGCCAGCAGCCTAACCCAGGGAGAGACCCAGTACTTC. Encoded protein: CASSLTQGETQYF.

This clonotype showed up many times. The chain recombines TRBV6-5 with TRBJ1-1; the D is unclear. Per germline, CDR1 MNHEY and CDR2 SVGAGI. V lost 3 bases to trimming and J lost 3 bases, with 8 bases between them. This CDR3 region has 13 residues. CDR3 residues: CASSYDGDTEAFF. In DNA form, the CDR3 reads TGTGCCAGCAGTTATGACGGAGACACTGAAGCTTTCTTT.

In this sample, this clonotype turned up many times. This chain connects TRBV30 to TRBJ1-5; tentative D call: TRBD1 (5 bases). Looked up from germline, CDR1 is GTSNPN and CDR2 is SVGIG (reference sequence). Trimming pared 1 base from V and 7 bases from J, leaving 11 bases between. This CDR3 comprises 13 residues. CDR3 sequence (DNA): TGTGCCTGGAGTGGGGGGGTTCCCCAGCCCCAGCATTTT. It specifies CAWSGGVPQPQHF.

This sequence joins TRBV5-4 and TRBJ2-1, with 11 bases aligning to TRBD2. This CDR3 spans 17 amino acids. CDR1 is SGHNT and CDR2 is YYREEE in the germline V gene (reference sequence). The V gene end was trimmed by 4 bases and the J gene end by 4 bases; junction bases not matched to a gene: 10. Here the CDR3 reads CASSAIPGLAGYNEQFF. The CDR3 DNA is TGTGCCAGCAGCGCCATCCCCGGACTAGCGGGTTACAATGAGCAGTTCTTC.

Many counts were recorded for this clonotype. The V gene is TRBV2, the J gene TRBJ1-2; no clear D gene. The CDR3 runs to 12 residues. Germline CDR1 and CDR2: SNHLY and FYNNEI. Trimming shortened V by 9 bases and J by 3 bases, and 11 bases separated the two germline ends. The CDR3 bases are TGTGCCAGTCGGGCAGACTACTATGGCTACACCTTC. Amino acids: CASRADYYGYTF.

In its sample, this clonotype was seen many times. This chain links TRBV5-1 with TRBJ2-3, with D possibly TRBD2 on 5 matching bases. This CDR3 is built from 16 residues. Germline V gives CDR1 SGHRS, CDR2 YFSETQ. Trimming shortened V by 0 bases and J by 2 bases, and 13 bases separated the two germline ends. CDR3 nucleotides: TGCGCCAGCAGCTTGGGGGGAGTAGGCTCCACAGATACGCAGTATTTT. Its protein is CASSLGGVGSTDTQYF.

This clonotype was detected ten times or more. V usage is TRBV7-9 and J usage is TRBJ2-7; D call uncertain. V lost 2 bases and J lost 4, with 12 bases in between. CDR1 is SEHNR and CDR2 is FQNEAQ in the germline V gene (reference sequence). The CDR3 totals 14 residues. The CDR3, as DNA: TGTGCCAGCAGCTTAATTGTCGGAACATACGAGCAGTACTTC. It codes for CASSLIVGTYEQYF. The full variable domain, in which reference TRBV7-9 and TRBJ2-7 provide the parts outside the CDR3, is DTGVSQNPRHKITKRGQNVTFRCDPISEHNRLYWYRQTLGQGPEFLTYFQNEAQLEKSRLLSDRFSAERPKGSFSTLEIQRTEQGDSAMYLCASSLIVGTYEQYFGPGTRLTVT.

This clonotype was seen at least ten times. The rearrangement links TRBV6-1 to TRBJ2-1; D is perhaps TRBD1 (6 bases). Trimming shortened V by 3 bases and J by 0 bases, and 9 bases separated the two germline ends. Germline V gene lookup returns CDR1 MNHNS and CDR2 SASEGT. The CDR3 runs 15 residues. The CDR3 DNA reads TGTGCCAGCAGTGAGGGGGCTATCTCCTACAATGAGCAGTTCTTC. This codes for CASSEGAISYNEQFF.

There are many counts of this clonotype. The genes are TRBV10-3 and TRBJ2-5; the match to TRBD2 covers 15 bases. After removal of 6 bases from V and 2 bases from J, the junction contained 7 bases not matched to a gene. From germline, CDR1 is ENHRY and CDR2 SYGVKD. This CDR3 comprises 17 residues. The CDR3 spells CAISLGLAGGLQETQYF. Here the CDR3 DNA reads TGTGCCATCAGCCTCGGACTAGCGGGGGGGCTACAAGAGACCCAGTACTTC.

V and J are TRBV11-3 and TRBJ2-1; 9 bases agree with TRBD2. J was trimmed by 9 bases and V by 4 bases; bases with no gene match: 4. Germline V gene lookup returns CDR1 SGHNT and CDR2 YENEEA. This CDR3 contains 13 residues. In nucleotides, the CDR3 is TGTGCCAGCAGCTCCTTGACTAGCGGTGAGCAGTTCTTC. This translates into CASSSLTSGEQFF.

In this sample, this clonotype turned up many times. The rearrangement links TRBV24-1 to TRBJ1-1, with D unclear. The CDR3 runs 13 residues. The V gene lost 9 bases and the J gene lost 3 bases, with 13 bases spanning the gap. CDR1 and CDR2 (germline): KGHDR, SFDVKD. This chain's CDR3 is CATRLGVDTEAFF. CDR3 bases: TGTGCCACCCGACTCGGGGTCGACACTGAAGCTTTCTTT.

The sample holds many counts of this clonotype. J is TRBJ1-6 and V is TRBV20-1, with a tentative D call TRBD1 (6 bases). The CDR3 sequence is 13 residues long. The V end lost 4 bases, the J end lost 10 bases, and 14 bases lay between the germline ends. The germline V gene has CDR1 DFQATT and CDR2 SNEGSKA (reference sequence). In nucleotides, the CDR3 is TGCAGTGCTACATCCAGGGGACGGTCACCCCTCCACTTT. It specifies CSATSRGRSPLHF.

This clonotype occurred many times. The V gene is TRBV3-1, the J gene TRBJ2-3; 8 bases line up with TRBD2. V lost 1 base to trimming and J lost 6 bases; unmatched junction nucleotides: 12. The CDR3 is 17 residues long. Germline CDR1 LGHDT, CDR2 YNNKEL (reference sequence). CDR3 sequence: CASSQGATSDHWDTQYF. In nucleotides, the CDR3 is TGTGCCAGCAGCCAAGGAGCGACTAGCGACCATTGGGATACGCAGTATTTT.

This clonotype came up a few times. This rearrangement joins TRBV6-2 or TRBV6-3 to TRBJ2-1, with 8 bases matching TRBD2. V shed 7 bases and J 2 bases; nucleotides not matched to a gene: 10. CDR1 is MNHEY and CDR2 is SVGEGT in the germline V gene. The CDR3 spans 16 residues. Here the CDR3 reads CASNLERGSPYNEQFF. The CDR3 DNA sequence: TGTGCCAGCAATCTAGAGCGGGGGAGTCCCTACAATGAGCAGTTCTTC.

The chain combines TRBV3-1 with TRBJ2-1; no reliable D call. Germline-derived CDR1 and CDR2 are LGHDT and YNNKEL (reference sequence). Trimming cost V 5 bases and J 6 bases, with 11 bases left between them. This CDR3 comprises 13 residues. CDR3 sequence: CASSASEVNEQFF. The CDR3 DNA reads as TGTGCCAGCAGCGCAAGTGAGGTCAATGAGCAGTTCTTC.

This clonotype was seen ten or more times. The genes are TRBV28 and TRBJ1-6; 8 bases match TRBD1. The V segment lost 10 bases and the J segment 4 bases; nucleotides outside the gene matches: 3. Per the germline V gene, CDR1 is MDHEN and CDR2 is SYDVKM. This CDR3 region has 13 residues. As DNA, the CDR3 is TGTGCCACCAGACAGGGGTATAATTCACCCCTCCACTTT. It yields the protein CATRQGYNSPLHF.

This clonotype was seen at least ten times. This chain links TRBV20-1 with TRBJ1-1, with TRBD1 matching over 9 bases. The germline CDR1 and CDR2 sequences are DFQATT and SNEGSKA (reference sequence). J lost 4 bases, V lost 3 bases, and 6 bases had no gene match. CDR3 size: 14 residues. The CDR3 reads CSARGDRVVTEAFF. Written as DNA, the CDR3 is TGCAGTGCTAGGGGGGACAGGGTGGTCACTGAAGCTTTCTTT.

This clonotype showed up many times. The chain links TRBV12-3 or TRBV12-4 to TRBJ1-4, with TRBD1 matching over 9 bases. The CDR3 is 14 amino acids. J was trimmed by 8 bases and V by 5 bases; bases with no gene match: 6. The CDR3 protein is CASSQTGGGEKLFF. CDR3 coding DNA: TGTGCCAGCAGTCAGACAGGGGGTGGAGAAAAACTGTTTTTT.

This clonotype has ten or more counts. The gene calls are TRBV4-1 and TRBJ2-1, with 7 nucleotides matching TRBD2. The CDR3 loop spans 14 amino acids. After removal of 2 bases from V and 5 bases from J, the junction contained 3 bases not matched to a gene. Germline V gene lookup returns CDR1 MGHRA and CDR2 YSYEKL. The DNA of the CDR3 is TGCGCCAGCAGCCAACTACTAGCGAACAATGAGCAGTTCTTC. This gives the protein CASSQLLANNEQFF.

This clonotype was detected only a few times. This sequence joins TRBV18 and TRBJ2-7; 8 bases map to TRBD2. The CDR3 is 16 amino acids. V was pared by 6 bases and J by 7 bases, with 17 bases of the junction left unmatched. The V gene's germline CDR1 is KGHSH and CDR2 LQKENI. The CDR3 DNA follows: TGTGCCAGCTCGCCAGAATCGGGACTAGTCGGAGGGGAGCAGTACTTC. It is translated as CASSPESGLVGGEQYF.

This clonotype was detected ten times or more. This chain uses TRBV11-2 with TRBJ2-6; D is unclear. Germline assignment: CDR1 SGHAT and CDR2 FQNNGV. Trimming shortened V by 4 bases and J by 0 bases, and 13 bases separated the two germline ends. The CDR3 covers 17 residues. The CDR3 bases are TGTGCCAGCAGCTCCGGATGGTCGAGCTCTGGGGCCAACGTCCTGACTTTC. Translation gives CASSSGWSSSGANVLTF.

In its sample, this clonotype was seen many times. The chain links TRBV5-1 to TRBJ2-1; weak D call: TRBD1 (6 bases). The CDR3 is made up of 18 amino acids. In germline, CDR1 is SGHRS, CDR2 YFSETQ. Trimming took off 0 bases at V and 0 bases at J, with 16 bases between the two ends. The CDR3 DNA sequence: TGCGCCAGCAGCTTGGATGGCGGACAGAAAAGCTCCTACAATGAGCAGTTCTTC. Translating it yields CASSLDGGQKSSYNEQFF.

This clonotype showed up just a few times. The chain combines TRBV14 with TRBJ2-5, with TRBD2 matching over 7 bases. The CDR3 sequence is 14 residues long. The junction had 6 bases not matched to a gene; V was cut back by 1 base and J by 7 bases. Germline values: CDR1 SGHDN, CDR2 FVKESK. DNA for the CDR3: TGTGCCAGCAGCCAAGGGCCGGGGGGATTGACCCAGTACTTC. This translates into CASSQGPGGLTQYF.